These 23 T cell receptor beta chains were all obtained from the same sample, sequenced in a study of cytomegalovirus exposure and HLA in healthy donors. Using immunoSEQ multiplex PCR, the repertoire was profiled, and TCRdb retains in-frame clones only, with some absent. This table has 200,000 to 250,000 clones, roughly 80% appearing once. Sequences were obtained from PBMCs. These receptors all come from a woman younger than 35 in good health and CMV-seronegative.

This clone occurred a few times. V gene TRBV18 combines with J gene TRBJ1-2, with a tentative D call TRBD1 (5 bases). Germline V lookup: CDR1 KGHSH, CDR2 LQKENI. The CDR3 length is 13 residues. With 6 bases removed from V and 2 bases from J, the gap between germline ends came to 10 bases. The CDR3 bases are TGTGCCAGCTCCGAGGAGGGGAACTATGGCTACACCTTC. It specifies CASSEEGNYGYTF.

The chain couples TRBV13 to TRBJ2-6; possibly TRBD1 or TRBD2 for D (5 bases each). The CDR3 sequence is 15 residues long. Germline lookup yields CDR1 PRHDT and CDR2 FYEKMQ (reference sequence). V gave up 5 bases and J gave up 3 bases, with 11 bases separating them. The CDR3 DNA is TGTGCCAGCAGCGGGGGACGCGGTGGGGCCAACGTCCTGACTTTC. This codes for CASSGGRGGANVLTF. The full variable domain, its missing parts supplied by reference TRBV13 and TRBJ2-6, is AAGVIQSPRHLIKEKRETATLKCYPIPRHDTVYWYQQGPGQDPQFLISFYEKMQSDKGSIPDRFSAQQFSDYHSELNMSSLELGDSALYFCASSGGRGGANVLTFGAGSRLTVL.

CDR3 region: CASSWTRRPPYEQYF. DNA of the CDR3: TGTGCCAGCAGTTGGACCCGACGGCCACCCTACGAGCAGTACTTC. J is TRBJ2-7 and V is TRBV28; D ambiguous. This CDR3 contains 15 residues. Germline lookup yields CDR1 MDHEN and CDR2 SYDVKM. The ends were cut back, 4 bases at V and 2 bases at J, with 15 bases in the middle.

This chain uses TRBV7-9 with TRBJ2-2; 10 nucleotides match TRBD2. V was pared by 1 base and J by 3 bases, with 5 bases of the junction left unmatched. The germline V gene encodes CDR1 SEHNR and CDR2 FQNEAQ (reference sequence). The length of the CDR3 is 17 residues. CDR3 DNA: TGTGCCAGCAGCTTAGAGTTAGCGGGGGGCCACACCGGGGAGCTGTTTTTT. Translated, it gives CASSLELAGGHTGELFF. Variable domain in full (rest from reference TRBV7-9 and TRBJ2-2): DTGVSQNPRHKITKRGQNVTFRCDPISEHNRLYWYRQTLGQGPEFLTYFQNEAQLEKSRLLSDRFSAERPKGSFSTLEIQRTEQGDSAMYLCASSLELAGGHTGELFFGEGSRLTVL.

J is TRBJ2-2 and V is TRBV30; no clear D gene. The V gene's germline CDR1 is GTSNPN and CDR2 SVGIG (reference sequence). The CDR3 length is 12 residues. Deletions cut 0 bases from V and 4 bases from J, with 3 bases between. The CDR3 DNA reads TGTGCCTGGAGTGTACTCACCGGGGAGCTGTTTTTT. This sequence encodes CAWSVLTGELFF. The full variable domain, its missing parts supplied by reference TRBV30 and TRBJ2-2, is SQTIHQWPATLVQPVGSPLSLECTVEGTSNPNLYWYRQAAGRGLQLLFYSVGIGQISSEVPQNLSASRPQDRQFILSSKKLLLSDSGFYLCAWSVLTGELFFGEGSRLTVL.

This clone was recorded a few times. V and J are TRBV5-1 and TRBJ2-3; D ambiguous. V was trimmed by 5 bases and J by 0 bases, leaving 10 bases between them. Looked up from germline, CDR1 is SGHRS and CDR2 is YFSETQ. The CDR3 is made up of 14 amino acids. In DNA, the CDR3 is TGCGCCAGCAGTCCAGAAACTAGCACAGATACGCAGTATTTT. It specifies CASSPETSTDTQYF.

This rearrangement joins TRBV13 to TRBJ2-3; 14 bases map to TRBD2. Germline CDR1 and CDR2: PRHDT and FYEKMQ (reference sequence). The CDR3 runs 17 residues. Trimming at V came to 5 bases and at J to 6 bases, leaving 10 bases not matched to a gene. In nucleotides, the CDR3 is TGTGCCAGCAGCCCCGGACTAGCGGGAGGCCCGAGGGATACGCAGTATTTT. This codes for CASSPGLAGGPRDTQYF.

A word on this clone: Other DNA sequences of this sample code for an identical CDR3. The chain links TRBV29-1 to TRBJ2-1; no reliable D call. The V and J ends lost 1 base and 7 bases respectively, with 5 bases between them. Germline values: CDR1 SQVTM, CDR2 ANQGSEA. The CDR3 consists of 11 residues. In DNA form, the CDR3 reads TGCAGCGTTGAAGGGTATAATGAGCAGTTCTTC. Protein product: CSVEGYNEQFF.

The chain links TRBV11-3 to TRBJ2-1; D remains ambiguous. V gave up 0 bases and J gave up 0 bases, with 9 bases separating them. Germline assignment: CDR1 SGHNT and CDR2 YENEEA. The CDR3 runs 16 residues. The CDR3, as DNA: TGTGCCAGCAGCTTAGATCCGGAGAGCTCCTACAATGAGCAGTTCTTC. Residues: CASSLDPESSYNEQFF.

The chain joins TRBV5-4 to TRBJ1-2, with 10 bases matching TRBD1. V shed 4 bases, J shed 3 bases, and the junction held 12 bases outside the gene matches. Germline V CDR1 and CDR2: SGHNT, YYREEE (reference sequence). This CDR3 comprises 17 residues. CDR3 DNA: TGTGCCAGCAGCCACCGTCGCTCGGGGACAGGGGACTATGGCTACACCTTC. This sequence encodes CASSHRRSGTGDYGYTF.

The chain couples TRBV10-3 to TRBJ2-1, with a possible D match to TRBD1 (6 bases). Trimming cost V 5 bases and J 3 bases, with 11 bases left between them. The CDR3 has 14 residues. Germline V CDR1 and CDR2: ENHRY, SYGVKD. The CDR3 sequence: CAISLGQRYNEQFF. CDR3 sequence (DNA): TGTGCCATCAGTTTGGGACAACGCTACAATGAGCAGTTCTTC.

The V gene is TRBV2, the J gene TRBJ1-5; no definite D call. This CDR3 contains 14 residues. Germline CDR1 and CDR2: SNHLY and FYNNEI. Between the trimmed V and J ends, which lost 1 base and 3 bases, there was a span of 7 bases. The CDR3 loop is CASSEGLYNQPQHF. The CDR3 DNA reads as TGTGCCAGCAGTGAAGGACTGTACAATCAGCCCCAGCATTTT.

V is TRBV5-8 and J is TRBJ1-6; a possible D gene is TRBD1 (6 bases). The CDR3 covers 15 residues. Germline V gene data show CDR1 as SGHTS and CDR2 as YDEGEE. Deletions cut 0 bases from V and 10 bases from J, with 14 bases between. DNA for the CDR3: TGTGCCAGCAGCTTGGGAGGCAGGGGAGGATCACCCCTCCACTTT. Residues: CASSLGGRGGSPLHF.

V usage is TRBV5-1 and J usage is TRBJ2-7; the match to TRBD1 covers 7 bases. V lost 4 bases to trimming and J lost 6 bases; unmatched junction nucleotides: 16. CDR3 size: 16 residues. The germline V gene has CDR1 SGHRS and CDR2 YFSETQ. CDR3 in amino acids: CASSRENRGENGEQYF. CDR3 sequence (DNA): TGCGCCAGCAGCCGGGAAAACAGGGGAGAAAACGGCGAGCAGTACTTC.

The chain joins TRBV28 to TRBJ1-2; 7 bases agree with TRBD1. V trimming: 6 bases; J trimming: 8 bases; junction bases outside the gene matches: 9. The germline V gene has CDR1 MDHEN and CDR2 SYDVKM. There are 13 residues in the CDR3. The CDR3 DNA follows: TGTGCCAGCAGCCGCACCGACAGGGAGGGCTACACCTTC. Translated: CASSRTDREGYTF.

The CDR3 reads CASSSWDSARNQPQHF. The CDR3 coding sequence is TGTGCCAGCAGCTCCTGGGACAGCGCACGCAATCAGCCCCAGCATTTT. The chain couples TRBV7-9 to TRBJ1-5; 7 positions agree with TRBD1. V shed 4 bases, J shed 2 bases, and the junction held 8 bases outside the gene matches. The germline CDR1 and CDR2 sequences are SEHNR and FQNEAQ (reference sequence). The CDR3 totals 16 residues.

V usage is TRBV6-5 and J usage is TRBJ2-7, with 9 bases identical to TRBD1. Germline CDR1 is MNHEY and CDR2 is SVGAGI. The CDR3 has 15 residues. V trimming: 7 bases; J trimming: 2 bases; junction bases outside the gene matches: 9. CDR3 amino acids: CASNRGGQGAYEQYF. The CDR3 bases are TGTGCCAGCAACAGAGGGGGACAGGGTGCCTACGAGCAGTACTTC.

This chain links TRBV27 with TRBJ2-5; 8 nucleotides match TRBD2. CDR3 length: 14 residues. Per the germline V gene, CDR1 is MNHEY and CDR2 is SMNVEV (reference sequence). V dropped 2 bases and J dropped 5; count of bases not matched to a gene: 4. The CDR3 DNA reads as TGTGCCAGCAGTTTAGGTAGCGGGATTGAGACCCAGTACTTC. It encodes CASSLGSGIETQYF.

In DNA form, the CDR3 reads TGTGCCAGCAGTGCCGGACTAGCGGGAGTGGAGACCCAGTACTTC. Translation gives CASSAGLAGVETQYF. The chain joins TRBV6-1 to TRBJ2-5; 13 positions agree with TRBD2. Germline CDR1 reads MNHNS; CDR2 reads SASEGT. V was pared by 4 bases and J by 5 bases, with 4 bases of the junction left unmatched. The CDR3 has 15 amino acids.

This chain uses TRBV19 with TRBJ1-6, with 8 bases lining up with TRBD1. The CDR3 length is 15 residues. Looked up from germline, CDR1 is LNHDA and CDR2 is SQIVND (reference sequence). V lost 5 bases to trimming and J lost 9 bases; unmatched junction nucleotides: 9. The CDR3 region is CASSSSRQGRSPLHF. The CDR3 bases are TGTGCCAGTAGTTCCTCTAGACAGGGGCGTTCACCCCTCCACTTT.

The table lists this clone with many counts. The V and J genes are TRBV7-2 and TRBJ2-1; weak D call: TRBD2 (5 bases). The germline gives CDR1 SGHTA, CDR2 FQGNSA. This CDR3 contains 12 residues. V was trimmed by 5 bases and J by 11 bases, leaving 13 bases between them. This CDR3 is CASSPRTGKQFF. The DNA for the CDR3 is TGTGCCAGCAGCCCCAGGACGGGGAAGCAGTTCTTC.

This sequence joins TRBV2 and TRBJ2-1; 12 positions agree with TRBD2. Germline CDR1 SNHLY, CDR2 FYNNEI. V shed 8 bases, J shed 5 bases, and the junction held 7 bases outside the gene matches. The CDR3 sequence is 15 residues long. This CDR3 is CASAYTSGGNNEQFF. The CDR3 DNA follows: TGTGCCAGCGCCTACACTAGCGGGGGGAACAATGAGCAGTTCTTC.

V and J are TRBV5-1 and TRBJ1-3; 8 bases map to TRBD1. With V trimmed by 0 bases and J by 4 bases, 3 bases remained unmatched. CDR3 length equals 15 residues. Looked up from germline, CDR1 is SGHRS and CDR2 is YFSETQ. In DNA form, the CDR3 reads TGCGCCAGCAGCTTGGGAGACAGGGGAGGAAACACCATATATTTT. It specifies CASSLGDRGGNTIYF.